These T cell receptor beta chains were read from a single sample in a study of T cell changes during pregnancy in multiple sclerosis. Here immunoSEQ multiplex PCR was the method, and the copy in TCRdb shows in-frame clones only, minus some. In the table there are 35,000 to 55,000 clones, 90% to 95% of which are singletons. The sample in question was CD8+ T cells from peripheral blood mononuclear cells, obtained after pregnancy. The receptors were sampled from a female donor with multiple sclerosis, enrolled in a pregnancy study. Both conserved end residues are part of each CDR3. D genes are given only for firm matches.

V gene: TRBV11-2
D gene: TRBD1
J gene: TRBJ2-5
CDR3 DNA: TGTGCCAGCAGAACAGGGGCCGAGACCCAGTACTTC
CDR3 protein: CASRTGAETQYF

V gene: TRBV4-1
D gene: -
J gene: TRBJ2-7
CDR3 DNA: TGCGCCAGCAGTCACCTCGGGGATTACGAGCAGTACTTC
CDR3 protein: CASSHLGDYEQYF

V gene: TRBV7-6
D gene: TRBD2
J gene: TRBJ2-3
CDR3 DNA: TGTGCCAGCAGCCACGCCCGGGAGGGTGACACAGATACGCAGTATTTT
CDR3 protein: CASSHAREGDTDTQYF

V gene: TRBV19
D gene: -
J gene: TRBJ2-5
CDR3 DNA: TGTGCCAGTAGTATAGGGTTCGCTAATCTGGGAGAGCAGTACTTC
CDR3 protein: CASSIGFANLGEQYF

V gene: TRBV19
D gene: -
J gene: TRBJ2-2
CDR3 DNA: TGTGCCACAGGGTGGGGAAAACTCCCCGCGAACACCGGGGAGCTGTTTTTT
CDR3 protein: CATGWGKLPANTGELFF

V gene: TRBV27
D gene: -
J gene: TRBJ2-6
CDR3 DNA: TGTGCCAGCAGTCCTCGCAGGGCTGGGGCCAACGTCCTGACTTTC
CDR3 protein: CASSPRRAGANVLTF

V gene: TRBV19
D gene: -
J gene: TRBJ1-2
CDR3 DNA: TGTGCCAGTAGTATAGGGGGCAGGGCGGATGGCTACACCTTC
CDR3 protein: CASSIGGRADGYTF

V gene: TRBV6-6
D gene: TRBD1
J gene: TRBJ2-5
CDR3 DNA: TGTGCCAGCAGTGACCGGGACAGGGGCCAAGAGACCCAGTACTTC
CDR3 protein: CASSDRDRGQETQYF

V gene: TRBV4-1
D gene: TRBD1
J gene: TRBJ1-1
CDR3 DNA: TGCGCCAGCAGCCAGCCGACAGGGGTCACTGAAGCTTTCTTT
CDR3 protein: CASSQPTGVTEAFF

V gene: TRBV28
D gene: -
J gene: TRBJ2-6
CDR3 DNA: TGTGCCAGCACCCCCGTAGGCGCGCATTCTGGGGCCAACGTCCTGACCTTC
CDR3 protein: CASTPVGAHSGANVLTF

V gene: TRBV7-2
D gene: -
J gene: TRBJ1-4
CDR3 DNA: TGTGCCAGCAGCCAATATGGACGGACTTTAAATGAAAAACTGTTTTTT
CDR3 protein: CASSQYGRTLNEKLFF

V gene: TRBV19
D gene: TRBD2
J gene: TRBJ2-1
CDR3 DNA: TGTGCCAGTAGTATCGGGGCGGGAGGGACCTACAATGAGCAGTTCTTC
CDR3 protein: CASSIGAGGTYNEQFF

V gene: TRBV19
D gene: -
J gene: TRBJ2-2
CDR3 DNA: TGTGCCAGTAGTATTGCCCGATACAGGGACAACACCGGGGAGCTGTTTTTT
CDR3 protein: CASSIARYRDNTGELFF

V gene: TRBV27
D gene: TRBD2
J gene: TRBJ2-7
CDR3 DNA: TGTGCCAGCCGGGCGGTGGCGGGGGCCTACGAGCAGTACTTC
CDR3 protein: CASRAVAGAYEQYF

V gene: TRBV5-4
D gene: TRBD2
J gene: TRBJ2-2
CDR3 DNA: TGTGCCAGCAGCGATACTAGCGGGGGAGACACCGGGGAGCTGTTTTTT
CDR3 protein: CASSDTSGGDTGELFF